This T cell receptor (beta chain) stems from a study of response to subunit inactivated influenza vaccine. General study points: That few new T cells are recruited by each seasonal influenza vaccination was the authors' suggestion.

Germline V gene data show CDR1 as SGHRS and CDR2 as YFSETQ. This CDR3 contains 17 residues. With 0 bases clipped from V and 0 bases from J, the junction kept 6 bases outside the gene matches. This clonotype was counted a few times. Its antigen is as yet unknown. From the RT-PCR reads, TCRdb called clonotypes with MiXCR, one entry per CDR3 protein. The top ten hold approximately 12% of the sample, which has 450,000 to 700,000 distinct CDR3 sequences, roughly 15% seen once. Sequences were derived from PBMCs from blood, sampled 12 days after vaccination. The gene calls are TRBV5-1 and TRBJ2-3; 8 nucleotides align to TRBD2. This sequence originates from a man aged 45-65 years who received an inactivated influenza vaccine. The CDR3 protein is CASSLGTSGASTDTQYF. As DNA, the CDR3 is TGCGCCAGCAGCTTGGGTACTAGCGGTGCTAGCACAGATACGCAGTATTTT.